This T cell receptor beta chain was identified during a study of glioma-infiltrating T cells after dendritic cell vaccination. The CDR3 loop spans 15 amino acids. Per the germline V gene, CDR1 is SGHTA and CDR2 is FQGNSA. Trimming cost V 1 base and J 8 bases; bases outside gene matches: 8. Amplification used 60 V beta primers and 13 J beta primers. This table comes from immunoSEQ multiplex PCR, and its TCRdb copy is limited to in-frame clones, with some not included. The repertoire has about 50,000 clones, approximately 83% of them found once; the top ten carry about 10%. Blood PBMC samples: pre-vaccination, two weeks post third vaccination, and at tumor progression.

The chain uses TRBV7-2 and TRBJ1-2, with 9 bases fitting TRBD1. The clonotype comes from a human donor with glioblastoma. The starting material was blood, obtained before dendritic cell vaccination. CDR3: CASSLGPGQGIGYTF. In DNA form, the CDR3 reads TGTGCCAGCAGCTTAGGACCGGGACAGGGTATAGGCTACACCTTC. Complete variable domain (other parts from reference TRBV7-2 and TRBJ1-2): GAGVSQSPSNKVTEKGKDVELRCDPISGHTALYWYRQSLGQGLEFLIYFQGNSAPDKSGLPSDRFSAERTGGSVSTLTIQRTQQEDSAVYLCASSLGPGQGIGYTFGSGTRLTVV.